The rows below give T cell receptor beta chains drawn from one sample of a study of cytomegalovirus exposure and HLA in healthy donors. TCRdb's copy holds only in-frame clones and misses some; the assay was immunoSEQ multiplex PCR. The sample lists 180,000 or so clones; 84% were seen once. The material sequenced was PBMCs. The origin of the receptors is a woman in her twenties or thirties in good health and CMV-seropositive. CDR3s include the opening cysteine and the closing phenylalanine or tryptophan.

j_call cdr3_length v_call cdr3_aa
TRBJ2-4 14 TRBV7-3 CASSLTGSGDIQYF
TRBJ2-7 11 TRBV6-1 CASSANYEQYF
TRBJ2-5 16 TRBV4-1 CASSQGVSGSGETQYF
TRBJ2-2 13 TRBV7-2 CASSFLSTGELFF
TRBJ2-2 15 TRBV28 CASVGGGWGTGELFF
TRBJ2-1 15 TRBV4-1 CASSQDSGGPPEQFF
TRBJ1-3 11 TRBV2 CASSETGTIYF
TRBJ2-1 17 TRBV28 CASRPIFTGGWYNEQFF
TRBJ2-6 18 TRBV27 CATRPGGQGRVGANVLTF
TRBJ2-5 13 TRBV6-5 CASSFSGRETQYF
TRBJ2-5 15 TRBV6-5 CASSPHPSGQETQYF
TRBJ1-4 14 TRBV7-2 CASSRDRVGEKLFF
TRBJ2-7 14 TRBV27 CASSFGQAGYEQYF
TRBJ1-1 13 TRBV10-3 CAISVRTDTEAFF
TRBJ2-1 14 TRBV6-5 CASSYPSGSVEQFF
TRBJ2-2 16 TRBV25-1 CASSDREEGGSGELFF
TRBJ2-3 15 TRBV29-1 CSVAGAGGRTDTQYF
TRBJ2-1 12 TRBV5-6 CASTIWGGEQFF